The source of this TCR beta chain is a study of T cells in Graves' hyperthyroidism and ophthalmopathy. General study results and limits: It was a median around seven months before onset that the model predicted ophthalmopathy.

This clonotype occurred a few times. The antigen is not known. CDR3 length: 11 amino acids. CDR1 and CDR2 from the germline V gene are DFQATT and SNEGSKA (reference sequence). Amplification targeted TCR beta CDR3 regions from RNA transcripts. A set of HTBI primers served as the primers for a first-round RT-PCR of the TCR CDR3. TCRdb re-called the multiplex PCR reads through MiXCR, storing one row per CDR3 protein. The table records around 560,000 distinct CDR3 sequences, 16% of them present only once. The chain joins TRBV20-1 to TRBJ2-3, with TRBD2 matching over 8 bases. The receptor was derived from a woman aged 18-29 years with Graves' hyperthyroidism. Sequences were obtained from blood. The CDR3 loop reads CRSGSSDTQYF. CDR3 nucleotide sequence: TGCAGAAGCGGGAGTTCAGATACGCAGTATTTT.